These T cell receptor beta chains were read from a single sample in a study of blood T cell repertoires in COVID-19. Sequencing used immunoSEQ multiplex PCR; TCRdb keeps in-frame clones, though not all of them. The sample lists under 150,000 clones, less than 90% occurring once. The sample comprised PBMCs or T cells enriched from blood (not recorded which). These TCRs come from a middle-aged man with acute COVID-19. The conserved cysteine and the conserved F or W are not part of the CDR3 here.

v_gene	j_gene	CDR3aa
TRBV2	TRBJ2-7	ASRYRTGQTYEQY
TRBV5-5	TRBJ1-2	ASTDREGYGYT
TRBV7-9	TRBJ1-1	ASSQPSRTDEAF
TRBV19	TRBJ1-1	ASRQGPIMNTEAF
TRBV11-3	TRBJ2-3	ASSPGQTLSTDTQY
TRBV5-4	TRBJ2-7	ASSFAGPSPYEQY
TRBV21-1	TRBJ1-6	ASSIRDSYNSPLH
TRBV13	TRBJ2-2	ASSLTLMNTGELF
TRBV28	TRBJ2-7	ASSLLGGQGVDEQY
TRBV3-1/TRBV3-2	TRBJ2-5	ASSRRGPRETQY
TRBV7-2	TRBJ2-7	ASSLASRGYEQY
TRBV12-3/TRBV12-4	TRBJ1-2	ASSLGHFRGYT
TRBV2	TRBJ1-4	ASSGVQGSEKLF
TRBV24-1	TRBJ1-2	ATSDFPGSYT
TRBV5-1	TRBJ1-3	ASSLDYSGNTIY
TRBV5-5	TRBJ2-3	ASRRIPGQDTDTQY
TRBV11-3	TRBJ2-2	ASRAGWGEGTGELF
TRBV27	TRBJ1-6	ASSSPDPGAGNSPLH
TRBV7-2	TRBJ2-1	ASTPSRGYNEQF
TRBV3-1/TRBV3-2	TRBJ2-1	ASSQVGQGNEQF
TRBV6-2/TRBV6-3	TRBJ2-2	ASSRGTNTGELF
TRBV14	TRBJ1-2	ASSQTGLGGYT
TRBV19	TRBJ2-6	ASTPTVRSGANVLT
TRBV6-2/TRBV6-3	TRBJ2-1	ASSYFELADNEQF
TRBV30	TRBJ2-2	AWNRLAGNTGELF
TRBV6-5	TRBJ1-1	ASSYSGGVNTEAF
TRBV27	TRBJ1-1	ASSSSTDTGSPT
TRBV11-2	TRBJ2-1	ASSFLAGAWSSYNEQF
TRBV3-1/TRBV3-2	TRBJ1-5	ASSQVGQPQH
TRBV15	TRBJ1-6	ATSRSSSYNSPLH
TRBV3-1/TRBV3-2	TRBJ2-7	ASSQDPSGEQY
TRBV6-2/TRBV6-3	TRBJ2-5	ASSPRGRQGGETQY
TRBV28	TRBJ2-3	ASRPSVNGGGAEDTQY
TRBV5-1	TRBJ2-1	ASSLTSGGSNEQF
TRBV5-8	TRBJ2-1	ASSSVGDRVYNEQF
TRBV4-1	TRBJ1-1	ASSQDTENTEAF
TRBV19	TRBJ2-7	ASSSGHGYEQY
TRBV7-9	TRBJ1-1	ASSLVGRDRGRLNTEAF
TRBV3-1/TRBV3-2	TRBJ2-7	ASSLRRGQGSYEQY
TRBV5-5	TRBJ1-1	ASSLWGDTEAF
TRBV12-2	TRBJ2-2	ASRSGTARPFHLNTGELF
TRBV12-3/TRBV12-4	TRBJ2-7	ASSSWGVHEQY
TRBV11-2	TRBJ2-1	ASSLGTSGRGYNEQF
TRBV7-9	TRBJ1-5	ASSLSGQGAQPQH
TRBV19	TRBJ2-7	ASSPRRGQTYEQY
TRBV11-2	TRBJ2-3	ASSLFVGTDTQY
TRBV28	TRBJ1-4	ASSALQGNEKLF
TRBV4-2	TRBJ2-2	ASRASGGNTGELF
TRBV5-1	TRBJ1-1	ASSFKGGNTEAF
TRBV3-1/TRBV3-2	TRBJ2-2	ASSERQGGNTGELF
TRBV3-1/TRBV3-2	TRBJ2-7	ASSPGPPFEQY
TRBV18	TRBJ1-1	ASSPGQGEAF
TRBV5-5	TRBJ2-6	ASKETRGANVLT
TRBV2	TRBJ1-3	ASKGDRGLGNTIY
TRBV30	TRBJ1-1	AWRRGIWGGTEAF
TRBV7-8	TRBJ1-2	ASSLSPVNYGYT
TRBV5-4	TRBJ1-1	ASSSTPQTVGTEAF